The clone carrying this T cell receptor (beta chain) has a count of ten or more. Its antigen is currently unknown. Roughly three months, about 14 weeks, into antiretroviral therapy, follow-up blood was collected. The repertoire came from unfractionated whole blood and reflected all unsorted peripheral T cells. Peripheral blood, 2.5 ml, was drawn for RNA extraction. Deletions cut 0 bases from V and 2 bases from J, with 16 bases between. From germline, CDR1 is SGHRS and CDR2 YFSETQ. The CDR3 is made up of 17 amino acids. This entry comes from a study of HIV-infected patients and healthy controls. Study-wide findings and caveats: Mean usage of eight alpha and eight beta V genes differed significantly in HIV-infected patients versus controls. Untreated HIV+ repertoires had roughly threefold fewer distinct CDR3s and lower Shannon diversity than healthy controls.

Alpha and beta constant-region primers primed reverse transcription of around 500 ng RNA. Using multiplexing indices, alpha and beta chain libraries were generated apart by chain-specific third strand synthesis. TCRdb analysed the 5' RACE reads with MiXCR anew, one entry per CDR3 protein. The sample has 19,000 or so distinct CDR3 sequences; 8% to 10% are singletons. The gene calls are TRBV5-1 and TRBJ2-3; D may be TRBD2 (6 bases). The sequenced sample was blood, obtained during antiretroviral therapy. The sequence came from an adult with HIV infection. This chain's CDR3 is CASSLATGLRDTDTQYF. CDR3 nucleotide sequence: TGCGCCAGCAGCTTGGCCACTGGACTAAGGGACACAGATACGCAGTATTTT.